Following are 25 T cell receptor beta chains from one sample sequenced in a study of cytomegalovirus exposure and HLA in healthy donors (dated by TCRdb to 2016 to 2017). Library preparation employed the immunoSEQ multiplex PCR assay. For the multiplex PCR, a mixture combining 60 forward primers for TCR Vbeta segments and 13 reverse primers for TCR Jbeta segments was used. This is the immuneACCESS table as TCRdb keeps it, with only in-frame sequences that have V and J called. A part of the clones is gone; compared with another copy, unresolved V genes explain less than half, and the rest is unexplained. The sample table lists about 110,000 clones, roughly 79% of them with a count of one. The ten largest clonotypes hold around 7.7% of the sample. The sample consisted of PBMCs. These receptors all stem from a woman in her 50s in good health and CMV-seropositive.

The chain combines TRBV5-3 with TRBJ2-7, with TRBD2 matching 10 bases. TRBV5-3 carries the ORF label, with uncertain function. The CDR3 has 15 residues. The V segment lost 7 bases and the J segment 4 bases; nucleotides outside the gene matches: 11. CDR3 amino acids: CARPPLAGDDYEQYF. The DNA for the CDR3 is TGTGCCAGACCCCCTCTAGCGGGAGACGATTACGAGCAGTACTTC.

This clone was seen only a few times. The V call is TRBV4-3, the J call TRBJ2-3; 8 bases match TRBD2. V lost 4 bases and J lost 4; bases outside the gene matches: 13. The CDR3 contains 17 residues. Germline CDR1 is LGHNA and CDR2 is YSLEER. As DNA, the CDR3 is TGCGCCAGCAGCCCTGCTAGCGGGTCACTCCCCCCAGATACGCAGTATTTT. It is translated as CASSPASGSLPPDTQYF.

The rearrangement joins TRBV10-3 to TRBJ2-3, with unresolved D. The CDR3 is 12 residues long. V gave up 11 bases and J gave up 4 bases, with 13 bases separating them. Germline CDR1 reads ENHRY; CDR2 reads SYGVKD. As DNA, the CDR3 is TGTGCCGTCCTCAGGAATGCAGATACGCAGTATTTT. Its translation is CAVLRNADTQYF.

The chain is built from TRBV19 and TRBJ2-3, with 7 bases fitting TRBD2. CDR3 size: 16 residues. The V segment lost 4 bases and the J segment 2 bases; nucleotides outside the gene matches: 9. Germline V gives CDR1 LNHDA, CDR2 SQIVND (reference sequence). CDR3 loop: CASSKSSAGDTDTQYF. The CDR3 DNA sequence: TGTGCCAGTAGTAAGTCGTCGGCGGGAGACACAGATACGCAGTATTTT.

This chain links TRBV6-6 with TRBJ2-7; a possible D gene is TRBD1 (6 bases). The CDR3 runs to 14 residues. V was trimmed by 4 bases and J by 0 bases, leaving 10 bases between them. From germline, CDR1 is MNHNY and CDR2 SVGAGI (reference sequence). This CDR3 is CASSSQGISYEQYF. The DNA for the CDR3 is TGTGCCAGCAGTTCCCAGGGGATCTCCTACGAGCAGTACTTC.

The rearrangement joins TRBV6-6 to TRBJ2-3, with 9 positions matching TRBD2. V trimming: 4 bases; J trimming: 3 bases; junction bases outside the gene matches: 5. Germline assignment: CDR1 MNHNY and CDR2 SVGAGI (reference sequence). CDR3 length: 15 residues. The chain's CDR3 is CASSLAGEGTDTQYF. The CDR3 DNA follows: TGTGCCAGCAGTTTAGCGGGAGAGGGGACAGATACGCAGTATTTT.

V is TRBV11-2 and J is TRBJ2-7; 7 nucleotides match TRBD1. From germline, CDR1 is SGHAT and CDR2 FQNNGV. V was clipped by 5 bases and J by 1 base; unmatched bases: 8. The CDR3 runs to 15 residues. In DNA form, the CDR3 reads TGTGCCAGCAGCATGGGGACAGTCTTTTCCTACGAGCAGTACTTC. Its translation is CASSMGTVFSYEQYF.

The table lists this clone with a count of one. At one of its ends the junction is not consistent with the germline gene, which may arise from a read error. The CDR3 sequence: CAGSLAYGQGPQTEAFF. The CDR3 nucleotides are TGTGCCGGCAGCCTAGCTTACGGTCAGGGGCCGCAAACTGAAGCTTTCTTT. The chain combines TRBV7-9 with TRBJ1-1; D is perhaps TRBD1 (6 bases). CDR3 length: 17 amino acids. Germline CDR1 is SEHNR and CDR2 is FQNEAQ (reference sequence).

J is TRBJ1-4 and V is TRBV4-1; possible D gene TRBD1, 5 bases. In germline, CDR1 is MGHRA, CDR2 YSYEKL. The CDR3 is 13 residues long. V was pared by 0 bases and J by 14 bases, with 13 bases between. CDR3 in amino acids: CASSQEEGRALFF. The DNA of the CDR3 is TGCGCCAGCAGCCAAGAGGAGGGCAGGGCGCTGTTTTTT.

The chain employs TRBV5-1 and TRBJ1-6, with a tentative D call TRBD1 (6 bases). V was trimmed by 0 bases and J by 8 bases, leaving 15 bases between them. CDR3 length: 16 residues. Germline CDR1 reads SGHRS; CDR2 reads YFSETQ. CDR3 protein: CASSLATGTRDSPLHF. In DNA, the CDR3 is TGCGCCAGCAGCTTGGCAACCGGGACAAGGGATTCACCCCTCCACTTT.

The chain employs TRBV19 and TRBJ2-7, with TRBD1 identical over 12 bases. The V gene end was trimmed by 5 bases and the J gene end by 0 bases; junction bases not matched to a gene: 17. Germline V gene data show CDR1 as LNHDA and CDR2 as SQIVND (reference sequence). This CDR3 has 20 amino acids. CDR3 nucleotides: TGTGCCAGTAGTCCTGACCCCGCCGGGACAGGGGGCTTCCGCTCCTACGAGCAGTACTTC. This encodes CASSPDPAGTGGFRSYEQYF.

The chain employs TRBV5-4 and TRBJ2-1; no reliable D call. V lost 0 bases, J lost 0 bases, and 10 bases lay in between. Germline values: CDR1 SGHNT, CDR2 YYREEE (reference sequence). The CDR3 covers 16 residues. DNA of the CDR3: TGTGCCAGCAGCTTGGTTGCAGGTAGCTCCTACAATGAGCAGTTCTTC. It encodes CASSLVAGSSYNEQFF.

The V and J genes are TRBV21-1 and TRBJ2-3; TRBD2 is the table's D call and was not checked against the DNA. TRBV21-1 is assigned pseudogene status. This CDR3 has 18 residues. The CDR3 DNA reads TGTGCCAGCAGCAAAGTCCGGCCACTAGCGGGGCACACAGATACGCAGTATTTT. Its translation is CASSKVRPLAGHTDTQYF.

This clone has just one count. This chain uses TRBV6-6 with TRBJ1-6, with TRBD1 identical over 9 bases. The CDR3 consists of 14 residues. V lost 5 bases to trimming and J lost 8 bases; unmatched junction nucleotides: 4. Germline-derived CDR1 and CDR2 are MNHNY and SVGAGI (reference sequence). CDR3 amino acids: CASSRQGVDSPLHF. CDR3 sequence (DNA): TGTGCCAGCAGTCGACAGGGGGTAGATTCACCCCTCCACTTT.

The genes are TRBV2 and TRBJ2-1, with TRBD2 identical over 10 bases. Germline CDR1 reads SNHLY; CDR2 reads FYNNEI. The CDR3 runs to 15 residues. J lost 2 bases, V lost 5 bases, and 3 bases had no gene match. DNA for the CDR3: TGTGCCAGCAGTCGTAGCGGGGGGCCCTACAATGAGCAGTTCTTC. This encodes CASSRSGGPYNEQFF.

The table lists this clone with a count of one. The chain couples TRBV7-8 to TRBJ2-7; 11 positions agree with TRBD2. Germline CDR1 and CDR2: SGHVS and FQNEAQ. V gave up 3 bases and J gave up 2 bases; unmatched junction bases: 6. This CDR3 region has 16 residues. The CDR3 nucleotides read TGTGCCAGCAGCTTTAGCGGGAGGGATCCCACCTACGAGCAGTACTTC. Amino acid sequence: CASSFSGRDPTYEQYF. Looking up the rest from reference TRBV7-8 and TRBJ2-7 gives the full variable domain: GAGVSQSPRYKVAKRGQDVALRCDPISGHVSLFWYQQALGQGPEFLTYFQNEAQLDKSGLPSDRFFAERPEGSVSTLKIQRTQQEDSAVYLCASSFSGRDPTYEQYFGPGTRLTVT.

The chain joins TRBV7-3 to TRBJ2-2, with TRBD2 matching over 10 bases. The germline CDR1 and CDR2 sequences are SGHTA and FQGTGA. J lost 7 bases, V lost 5 bases, and 13 bases had no gene match. The CDR3 contains 17 residues. In DNA form, the CDR3 reads TGTGCCAGCAGCCGGAACCGAGGGACTAGCGAGGGCGGGGAGCTGTTTTTT. Translated: CASSRNRGTSEGGELFF.

This sequence joins TRBV7-2 and TRBJ2-7; possible D gene TRBD1, 6 bases. CDR1 SGHTA and CDR2 FQGNSA come from the germline V gene. Trimming took off 4 bases at V and 2 bases at J, with 15 bases between the two ends. The CDR3 sequence is 15 residues long. DNA of the CDR3: TGTGCCAGCAGCTACTCGGTAGGGGGAACCTACGAGCAGTACTTC. As protein: CASSYSVGGTYEQYF.

Regarding this clone: A read error may account for a junction end that differs from germline. The chain has TRBV7-9 and TRBJ2-2, with D possibly matching TRBD1 (5 bases). This CDR3 has 15 residues. Germline lookup yields CDR1 SEHNR and CDR2 FQNEAQ (reference sequence). CDR3 DNA sequence: TGTTCCAGCAGCTTGGGCCAGGGATACACCGGGGAGCTGTTTTTT. It yields the protein CSSSLGQGYTGELFF.

This rearrangement joins TRBV6-1 to TRBJ1-1, with 7 bases matching TRBD1. V was pared by 5 bases and J by 4 bases, with 4 bases of the junction left unmatched. This CDR3 spans 13 amino acids. CDR1 is MNHNS and CDR2 is SASEGT in the germline V gene. The CDR3 sequence is CASSPGQFTEAFF. The CDR3, as DNA: TGTGCCAGCAGTCCGGGACAGTTCACTGAAGCTTTCTTT.

Relative to its sample, this clone is medium-sized. The chain is built from TRBV6-1 and TRBJ2-7; D perhaps matches TRBD2 (5 bases). The CDR3 spans 15 residues. The ends were cut back, 2 bases at V and 12 bases at J, with 23 bases in the middle. Germline V CDR1 and CDR2: MNHNS, SASEGT. CDR3 region: CASSELGNGLVAWYF. DNA for the CDR3: TGTGCCAGCAGTGAACTCGGTAACGGACTTGTAGCGTGGTACTTC.

This chain connects TRBV4-3 to TRBJ2-1; D gene unclear. The CDR3 length is 14 residues. The V gene lost 0 bases and the J gene lost 5 bases, with 8 bases spanning the gap. Germline V gene data show CDR1 as LGHNA and CDR2 as YSLEER. DNA of the CDR3: TGCGCCAGCAGCCAAGATTCGGTAGACAATGAGCAGTTCTTC. This codes for CASSQDSVDNEQFF.

The chain recombines TRBV4-3 with TRBJ2-1, with TRBD2 matching 13 bases. Germline V lookup: CDR1 LGHNA, CDR2 YSLEER. The length of the CDR3 is 18 residues. V lost 5 bases and J lost 4; bases outside the gene matches: 11. The CDR3 nucleotides read TGCGCCAGCAGCTCCCGGACCGCACTAGCGGGAGGGTACAATGAGCAGTTCTTC. Amino acids: CASSSRTALAGGYNEQFF.

This clone was seen once. This chain connects TRBV27 to TRBJ1-1; 8 bases are shared with TRBD1. The CDR3 length is 15 residues. Per germline, CDR1 MNHEY and CDR2 SMNVEV (reference sequence). Unmatched junction bases numbered 6, after V lost 5 bases and J lost 1 base. CDR3 protein: CASSPGQGSNTEAFF. The CDR3 nucleotides read TGTGCCAGCAGTCCTGGACAGGGTTCGAACACTGAAGCTTTCTTT.

The V call is TRBV5-6, the J call TRBJ1-5, with D unclear. Germline V gives CDR1 SGHDT, CDR2 YYEEEE. V was shortened by 0 bases and J by 7 bases, with 8 bases between the two germline ends. This CDR3 spans 13 amino acids. The CDR3 is CASSLGRGQPQHF. DNA of the CDR3: TGTGCCAGCAGCTTGGGACGCGGGCAGCCCCAGCATTTT. Full variable domain (outside the CDR3, taken from reference TRBV5-6 and TRBJ1-5): DAGVTQSPTHLIKTRGQQVTLRCSPKSGHDTVSWYQQALGQGPQFIFQYYEEEERQRGNFPDRFSGHQFPNYSSELNVNALLLGDSALYLCASSLGRGQPQHFGDGTRLSIL.